This entry describes one T cell receptor beta chain. Its specificity is not known. The data derive from a study of circulating tumor DNA in untreated peripheral T-cell lymphoma. CDR1 is LNHDA, CDR2 SQIVND, per germline (reference sequence). The CDR3 totals 14 residues. Trimming took 3 bases from V and 1 from J, leaving 10 bases between them. Clones were read by immunoSEQ multiplex PCR, and TCRdb kept only the in-frame ones, dropping some. In the table there are roughly 8,600 clones, over 80% of which are singletons. Tumor tissue was collected at baseline, before treatment began. The study's findings and limits: Tumor-specific clonotypes were found in approximately 82% of patients.

Specimen: tumor tissue. This TCR was recovered from a human donor with peripheral T-cell lymphoma. This chain joins TRBV19 and TRBJ2-7; no clear D gene. The CDR3 loop reads CASSMAELSYEQYF. In DNA form, the CDR3 reads TGTGCCAGTAGTATGGCAGAATTATCCTACGAGCAGTACTTC.